Below are 10 T cell receptor beta chains sequenced from a single sample in a study of cytomegalovirus exposure and HLA in healthy donors. Both 60 Vbeta primers and 13 Jbeta primers went into the PCR. Data came from immunoSEQ multiplex PCR; TCRdb stores just in-frame clones and leaves some out. The sample consists of about 240,000 clones, about 86% of them appearing once. Sequencing used PBMCs. Receptor source: a woman aged 60-75 years in good health and CMV-seropositive.

J is TRBJ1-1 and V is TRBV7-3, with D possibly being TRBD1 (5 bases). CDR1 and CDR2 from the germline V gene are SGHTA and FQGTGA. V was shortened by 5 bases and J by 3 bases, with 10 bases between the two germline ends. This CDR3 has 13 residues. CDR3 protein: CASSPDTYTEAFF. The CDR3 nucleotides are TGTGCCAGCAGCCCGGACACCTACACTGAAGCTTTCTTT.

The chain joins TRBV5-1 to TRBJ2-1; 10 nucleotides match TRBD2. In germline, CDR1 is SGHRS, CDR2 YFSETQ. CDR3 size: 15 residues. V lost 4 bases to trimming and J lost 6 bases; unmatched junction nucleotides: 7. Written as DNA, the CDR3 is TGCGCCAGCAGCCCAAGGACTAGCGGCCCCAATGAGCAGTTCTTC. Translated, it gives CASSPRTSGPNEQFF.

J is TRBJ2-3 and V is TRBV5-6; 8 positions agree with TRBD1. Unmatched junction bases numbered 3, after V lost 5 bases and J lost 1 base. The length of the CDR3 is 14 residues. Germline CDR1 is SGHDT and CDR2 is YYEEEE. Written as DNA, the CDR3 is TGTGCCAGCAGAGGACAGGGCGGCACAGATACGCAGTATTTT. Its translation is CASRGQGGTDTQYF. Supplemented by reference TRBV5-6 and TRBJ2-3, the full variable domain reads DAGVTQSPTHLIKTRGQQVTLRCSPKSGHDTVSWYQQALGQGPQFIFQYYEEEERQRGNFPDRFSGHQFPNYSSELNVNALLLGDSALYLCASRGQGGTDTQYFGPGTRLTVL.

This chain connects TRBV4-1 to TRBJ2-1; TRBD2 agrees at 16 bases. The length of the CDR3 is 16 residues. The germline CDR1 and CDR2 sequences are MGHRA and YSYEKL. V dropped 7 bases and J dropped 8; count of bases not matched to a gene: 8. The DNA for the CDR3 is TGCGCCAGCAATATGGGACTAGCGGGAGGGCCGCATGAGCAGTTCTTC. It specifies CASNMGLAGGPHEQFF.

This chain links TRBV4-1 with TRBJ2-7; 11 bases match TRBD2. The CDR3 is 17 residues long. With V trimmed by 0 bases and J by 0 bases, 4 bases remained unmatched. Germline assignment: CDR1 MGHRA and CDR2 YSYEKL. CDR3 region: CASSQETGTSGSYEQYF. The DNA of the CDR3 is TGCGCCAGCAGCCAAGAAACCGGGACTAGCGGCTCCTACGAGCAGTACTTC.

This clone was recorded once. The rearrangement joins TRBV4-1 to TRBJ2-1; TRBD1 aligns across 10 bases. The germline CDR1 and CDR2 sequences are MGHRA and YSYEKL. The CDR3 runs to 13 residues. Trimming at V came to 3 bases and at J to 15 bases, leaving 8 bases not matched to a gene. The CDR3 region has the DNA TGCGCCAGCAGCCAGGGGACAGGGGTTGTGTCGTTCTTC. It translates to CASSQGTGVVSFF.

The chain carries TRBV19 and TRBJ2-5; 7 bases align to TRBD2. CDR3 length: 14 residues. The V and J ends lost 5 bases and 2 bases, in that order; junction bases with no gene match: 5. Germline loops: CDR1 LNHDA, CDR2 SQIVND (reference sequence). The CDR3 DNA reads as TGTGCCAGTAGTGTCTCTAGCGGTCAAGAGACCCAGTACTTC. The encoded protein is CASSVSSGQETQYF.

The chain combines TRBV27 with TRBJ2-5; TRBD2 is a possible D gene (5 bases). The last part of the DNA fits TRBJ2-7 better; the J call may be wrong. Germline lookup yields CDR1 MNHEY and CDR2 SMNVEV (reference sequence). The CDR3 is 13 residues long. The CDR3 region has the DNA TGTGCCAGCACTCTAGGAGGTGGCCACGAGCAGTACTTC. Amino acid sequence: CASTLGGGHEQYF.

A word on this clone: At one end, the junction sequence differs from germline, possibly due to a read error. In nucleotides, the CDR3 is TGTACCAGCAGTGACAGGGTAGGGAATCAGCCCCAGCATTTT. This sequence encodes CTSSDRVGNQPQHF. This chain connects TRBV2 to TRBJ1-5, with 7 bases fitting TRBD1. This CDR3 spans 14 amino acids. Germline values: CDR1 SNHLY, CDR2 FYNNEI. The entire variable domain, with the rest obtained from reference TRBV2 and TRBJ1-5, is as follows: EPEVTQTPSHQVTQMGQEVILRCVPISNHLYFYWYRQILGQKVEFLVSFYNNEISEKSEIFDDQFSVERPDGSNFTLKIRSTKLEDSAMYFCTSSDRVGNQPQHFGDGTRLSIL.

The J gene is TRBJ1-2, the V gene TRBV6-6, with TRBD1 as a possible D gene (5 bases). Per germline, CDR1 MNHNY and CDR2 SVGAGI (reference sequence). The V and J ends lost 4 bases and 4 bases respectively, with 13 bases between them. This CDR3 has 14 amino acids. This CDR3 reads CASSFSRQSYGYTF. The CDR3 DNA sequence: TGTGCCAGCAGTTTCTCCCGACAGTCCTATGGCTACACCTTC.